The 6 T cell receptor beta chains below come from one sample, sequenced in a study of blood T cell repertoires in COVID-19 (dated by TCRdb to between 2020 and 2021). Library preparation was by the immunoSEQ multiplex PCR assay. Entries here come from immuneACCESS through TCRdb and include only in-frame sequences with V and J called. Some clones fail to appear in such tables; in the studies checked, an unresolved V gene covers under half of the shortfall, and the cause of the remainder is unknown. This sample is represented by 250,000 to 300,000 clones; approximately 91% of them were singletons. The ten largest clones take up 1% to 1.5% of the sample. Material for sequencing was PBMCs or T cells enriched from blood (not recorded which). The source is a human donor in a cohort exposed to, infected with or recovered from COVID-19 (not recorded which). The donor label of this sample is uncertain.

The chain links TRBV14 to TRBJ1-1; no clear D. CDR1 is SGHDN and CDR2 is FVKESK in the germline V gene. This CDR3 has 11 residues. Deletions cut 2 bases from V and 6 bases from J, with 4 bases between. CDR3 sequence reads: CASSQRAEAFF. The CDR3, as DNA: TGTGCCAGCAGCCAACGAGCTGAAGCTTTCTTT.

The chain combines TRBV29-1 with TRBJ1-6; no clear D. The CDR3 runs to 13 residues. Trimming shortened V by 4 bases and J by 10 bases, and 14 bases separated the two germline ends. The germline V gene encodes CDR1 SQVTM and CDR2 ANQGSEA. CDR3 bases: TGCAGCGTTGTTGCCCGGGCGGGCTCACCCCTCCACTTT. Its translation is CSVVARAGSPLHF.

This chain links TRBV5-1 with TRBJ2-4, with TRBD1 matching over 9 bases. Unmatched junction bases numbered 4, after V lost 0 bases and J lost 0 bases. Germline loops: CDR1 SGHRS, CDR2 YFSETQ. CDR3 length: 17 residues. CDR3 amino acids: CASSLVGTGLAKNIQYF. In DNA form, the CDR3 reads TGCGCCAGCAGCTTGGTGGGGACAGGGCTAGCCAAAAACATTCAGTACTTC.

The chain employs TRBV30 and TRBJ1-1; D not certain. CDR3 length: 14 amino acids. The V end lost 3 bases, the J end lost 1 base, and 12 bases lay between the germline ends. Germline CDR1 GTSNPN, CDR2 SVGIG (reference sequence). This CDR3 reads CAWSQSVWNTEAFF. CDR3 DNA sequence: TGTGCCTGGAGCCAAAGCGTTTGGAACACTGAAGCTTTCTTT.

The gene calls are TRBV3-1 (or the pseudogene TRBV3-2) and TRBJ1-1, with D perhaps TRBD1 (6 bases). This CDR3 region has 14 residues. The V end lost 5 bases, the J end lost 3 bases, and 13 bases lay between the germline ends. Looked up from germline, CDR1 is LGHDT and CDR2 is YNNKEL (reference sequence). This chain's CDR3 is CASSDQGLDTEAFF. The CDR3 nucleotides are TGTGCCAGCAGCGATCAGGGGTTGGACACTGAAGCTTTCTTT.

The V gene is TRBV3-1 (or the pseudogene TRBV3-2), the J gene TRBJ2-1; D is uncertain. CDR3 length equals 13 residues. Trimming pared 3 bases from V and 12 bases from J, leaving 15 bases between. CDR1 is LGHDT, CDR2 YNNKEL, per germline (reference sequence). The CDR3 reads CASSQIGIGLQFF. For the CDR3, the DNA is TGTGCCAGCAGCCAGATAGGCATTGGGCTGCAGTTCTTC.